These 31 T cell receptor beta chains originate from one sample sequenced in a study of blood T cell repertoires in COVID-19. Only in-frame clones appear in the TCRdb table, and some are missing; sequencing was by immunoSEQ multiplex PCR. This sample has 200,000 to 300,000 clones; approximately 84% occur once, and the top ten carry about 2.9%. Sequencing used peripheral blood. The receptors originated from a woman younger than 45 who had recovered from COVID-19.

CDR3 bases: TGTGCCAGCAGTTACTCCTTCGTGGAGACCCAGTACTTC. Translation: CASSYSFVETQYF. This chain connects TRBV6-5 to TRBJ2-5, with no clear D. CDR3 length: 13 amino acids. The germline gives CDR1 MNHEY, CDR2 SVGAGI. V was trimmed by 0 bases and J by 5 bases, leaving 7 bases between them.

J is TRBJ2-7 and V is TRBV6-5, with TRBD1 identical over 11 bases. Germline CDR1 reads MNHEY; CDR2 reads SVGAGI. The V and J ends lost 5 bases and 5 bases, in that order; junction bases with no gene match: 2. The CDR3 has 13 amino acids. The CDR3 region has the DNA TGTGCCAGCAGTAGGGACAGGGGGAACGAGCAGTACTTC. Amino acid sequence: CASSRDRGNEQYF.

CDR3 bases: TGTGCCAGCTTGGAAGTCGGGGGGACTGAAGCTTTCTTT. This gives the protein CASLEVGGTEAFF. This rearrangement joins TRBV5-6 to TRBJ1-1, with a tentative D call TRBD1 (5 bases). CDR1 is SGHDT and CDR2 is YYEEEE in the germline V gene. V was shortened by 7 bases and J by 5 bases, with 15 bases between the two germline ends. The CDR3 loop spans 13 amino acids.

CDR3 protein: CAWSVREGQPQHF. The CDR3 region has the DNA TGTGCCTGGAGTGTACGGGAGGGACAGCCCCAGCATTTT. This sequence joins TRBV30 and TRBJ1-5; D gene ambiguous. The V gene's germline CDR1 is GTSNPN and CDR2 SVGIG (reference sequence). The germline V and J ends were trimmed by 0 bases and 7 bases, with 10 bases remaining between them. The CDR3 consists of 13 residues. Full variable domain (missing parts from reference TRBV30 and TRBJ1-5): SQTIHQWPATLVQPVGSPLSLECTVEGTSNPNLYWYRQAAGRGLQLLFYSVGIGQISSEVPQNLSASRPQDRQFILSSKKLLLSDSGFYLCAWSVREGQPQHFGDGTRLSIL.

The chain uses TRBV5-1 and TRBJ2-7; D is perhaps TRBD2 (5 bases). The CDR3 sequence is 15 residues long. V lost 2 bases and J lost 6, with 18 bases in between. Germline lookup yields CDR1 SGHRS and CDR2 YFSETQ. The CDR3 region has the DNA TGCGCCAGCAGCTTCGGGCTAGGAGGTGGAGGCGAGCAGTACTTC. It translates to CASSFGLGGGGEQYF. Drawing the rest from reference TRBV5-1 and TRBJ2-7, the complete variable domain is KAGVTQTPRYLIKTRGQQVTLSCSPISGHRSVSWYQQTPGQGLQFLFEYFSETQRNKGNFPGRFSGRQFSNSRSEMNVSTLELGDSALYLCASSFGLGGGGEQYFGPGTRLTVT.

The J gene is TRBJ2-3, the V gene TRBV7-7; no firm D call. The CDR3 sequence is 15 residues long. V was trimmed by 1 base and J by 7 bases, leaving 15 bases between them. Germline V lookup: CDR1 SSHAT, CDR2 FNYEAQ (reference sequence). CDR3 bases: TGTGCCAGCAGCTTAGACGAAGCGAACTCAAATACGCAGTATTTT. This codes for CASSLDEANSNTQYF.

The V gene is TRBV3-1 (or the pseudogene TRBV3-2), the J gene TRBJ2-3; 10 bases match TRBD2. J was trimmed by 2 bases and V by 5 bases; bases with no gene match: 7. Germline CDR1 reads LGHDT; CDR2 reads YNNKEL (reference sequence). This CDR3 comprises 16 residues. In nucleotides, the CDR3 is TGTGCCAGCAGCTCCCTAGCGGGGGAGTACACAGATACGCAGTATTTT. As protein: CASSSLAGEYTDTQYF.

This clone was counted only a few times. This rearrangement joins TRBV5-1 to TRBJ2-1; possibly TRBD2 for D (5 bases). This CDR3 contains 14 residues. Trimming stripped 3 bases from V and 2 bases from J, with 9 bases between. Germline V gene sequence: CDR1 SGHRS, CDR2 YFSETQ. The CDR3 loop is CASSSGVAYNEQFF. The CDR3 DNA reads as TGCGCCAGCAGCTCCGGGGTTGCCTACAATGAGCAGTTCTTC.

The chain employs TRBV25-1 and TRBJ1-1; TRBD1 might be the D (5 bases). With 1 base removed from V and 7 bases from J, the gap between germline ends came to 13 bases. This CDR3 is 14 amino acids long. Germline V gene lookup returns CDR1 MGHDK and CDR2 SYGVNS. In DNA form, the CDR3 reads TGTGCCAGCAGTGAATGGACGACGGGGGGTGAAGCTTTCTTT. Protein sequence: CASSEWTTGGEAFF. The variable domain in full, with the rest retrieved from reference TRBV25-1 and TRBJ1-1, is EADIYQTPRYLVIGTGKKITLECSQTMGHDKMYWYQQDPGMELHLIHYSYGVNSTEKGDLSSESTVSRIRTEHFPLTLESARPSHTSQYLCASSEWTTGGEAFFGQGTRLTVV.

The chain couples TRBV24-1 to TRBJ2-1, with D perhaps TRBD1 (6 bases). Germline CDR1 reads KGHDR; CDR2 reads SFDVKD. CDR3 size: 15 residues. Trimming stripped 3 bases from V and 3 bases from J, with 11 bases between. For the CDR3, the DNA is TGTGCCACCAGTGATGGGGACACCGGCTACAATGAGCAGTTCTTC. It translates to CATSDGDTGYNEQFF.

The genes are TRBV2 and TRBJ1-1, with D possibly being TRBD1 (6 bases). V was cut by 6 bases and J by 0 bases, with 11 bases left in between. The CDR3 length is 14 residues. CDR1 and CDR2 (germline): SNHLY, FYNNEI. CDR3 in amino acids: CASRDRVMNTEAFF. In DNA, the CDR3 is TGTGCCAGCAGGGACAGAGTCATGAACACTGAAGCTTTCTTT.

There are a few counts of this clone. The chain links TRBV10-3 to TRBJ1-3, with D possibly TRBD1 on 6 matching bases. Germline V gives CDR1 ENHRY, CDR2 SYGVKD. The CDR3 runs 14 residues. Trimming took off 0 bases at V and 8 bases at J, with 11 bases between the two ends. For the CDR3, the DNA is TGTGCCATCAGTGAGTCGGGCAGGGGCCACACCATATATTTT. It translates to CAISESGRGHTIYF.

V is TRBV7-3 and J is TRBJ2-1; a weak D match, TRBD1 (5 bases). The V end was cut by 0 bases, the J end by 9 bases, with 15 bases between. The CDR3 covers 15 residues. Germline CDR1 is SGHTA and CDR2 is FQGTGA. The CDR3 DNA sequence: TGTGCCAGCAGCTTAACGAGGCCCGACAGTAGTGAGCAGTTCTTC. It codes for CASSLTRPDSSEQFF.

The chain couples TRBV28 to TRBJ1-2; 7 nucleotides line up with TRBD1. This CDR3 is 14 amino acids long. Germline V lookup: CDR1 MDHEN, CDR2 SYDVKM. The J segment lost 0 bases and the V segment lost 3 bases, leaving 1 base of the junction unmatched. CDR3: CASSFTGANYGYTF. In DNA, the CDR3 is TGTGCCAGCAGTTTCACAGGGGCTAACTATGGCTACACCTTC.

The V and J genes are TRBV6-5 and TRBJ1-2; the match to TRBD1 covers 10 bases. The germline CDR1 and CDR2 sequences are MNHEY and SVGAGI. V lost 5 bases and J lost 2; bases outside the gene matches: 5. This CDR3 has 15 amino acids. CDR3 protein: CASSTWTGGNYGYTF. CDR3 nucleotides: TGTGCCAGCAGTACTTGGACAGGGGGAAACTATGGCTACACCTTC.

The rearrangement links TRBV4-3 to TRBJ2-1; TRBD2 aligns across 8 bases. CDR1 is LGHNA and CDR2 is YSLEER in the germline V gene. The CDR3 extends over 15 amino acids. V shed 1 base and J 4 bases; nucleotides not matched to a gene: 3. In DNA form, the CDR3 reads TGCGCCAGCAGCCAAGCGGGGGGGCCATACAATGAGCAGTTCTTC. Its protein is CASSQAGGPYNEQFF.

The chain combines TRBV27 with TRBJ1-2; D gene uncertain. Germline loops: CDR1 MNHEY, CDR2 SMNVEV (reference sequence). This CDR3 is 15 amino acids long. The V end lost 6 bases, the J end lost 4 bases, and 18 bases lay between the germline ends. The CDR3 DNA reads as TGTGCCAGCAGCCACAGCGGGTACGGAACCTATGGCTACACCTTC. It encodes CASSHSGYGTYGYTF.

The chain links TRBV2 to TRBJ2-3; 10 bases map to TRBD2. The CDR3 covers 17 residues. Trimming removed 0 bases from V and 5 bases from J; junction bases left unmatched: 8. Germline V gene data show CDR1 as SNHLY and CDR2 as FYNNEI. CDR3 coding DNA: TGTGCCAGCAGTGAAGCCCTAGCGGGGGACACGGGAGATACGCAGTATTTT. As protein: CASSEALAGDTGDTQYF.

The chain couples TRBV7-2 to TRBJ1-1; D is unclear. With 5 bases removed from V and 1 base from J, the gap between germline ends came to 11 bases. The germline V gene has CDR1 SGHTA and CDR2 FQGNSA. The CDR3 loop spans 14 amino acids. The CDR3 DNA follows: TGTGCCAGCAGCCCTGACACTTCGAACACTGAAGCTTTCTTT. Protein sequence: CASSPDTSNTEAFF.

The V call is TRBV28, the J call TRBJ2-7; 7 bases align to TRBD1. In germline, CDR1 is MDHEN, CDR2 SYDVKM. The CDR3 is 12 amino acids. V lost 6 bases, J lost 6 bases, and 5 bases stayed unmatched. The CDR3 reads CASSPGTVEQYF. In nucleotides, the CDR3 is TGTGCCAGCAGCCCCGGGACAGTCGAGCAGTACTTC.

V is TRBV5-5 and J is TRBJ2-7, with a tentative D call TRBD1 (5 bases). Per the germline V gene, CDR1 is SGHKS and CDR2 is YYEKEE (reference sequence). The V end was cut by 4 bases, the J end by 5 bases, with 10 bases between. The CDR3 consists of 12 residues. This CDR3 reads CASSRGSNEQYF. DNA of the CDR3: TGTGCCAGCAGCAGGGGCAGCAACGAGCAGTACTTC.

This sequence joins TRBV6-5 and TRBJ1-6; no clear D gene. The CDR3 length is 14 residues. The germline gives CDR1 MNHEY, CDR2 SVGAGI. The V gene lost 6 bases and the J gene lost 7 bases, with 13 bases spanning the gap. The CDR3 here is CASRRQVENSPLHF. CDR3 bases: TGTGCCAGCAGACGCCAGGTCGAGAATTCACCCCTCCACTTT.

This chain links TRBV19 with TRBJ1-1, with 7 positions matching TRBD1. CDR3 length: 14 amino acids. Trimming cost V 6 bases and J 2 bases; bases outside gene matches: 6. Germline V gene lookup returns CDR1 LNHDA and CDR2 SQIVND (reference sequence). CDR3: CASSLTGRNTEAFF. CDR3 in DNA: TGTGCCAGTAGCTTGACAGGGAGAAACACTGAAGCTTTCTTT.

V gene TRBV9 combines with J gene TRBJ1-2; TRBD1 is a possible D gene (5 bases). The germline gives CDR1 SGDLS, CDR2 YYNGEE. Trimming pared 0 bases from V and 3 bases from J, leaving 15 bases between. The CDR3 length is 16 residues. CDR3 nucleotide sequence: TGTGCCAGCAGCGTAGCTTCGAGCAGGGACTACTATGGCTACACCTTC. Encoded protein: CASSVASSRDYYGYTF.

CDR3 DNA: TGTGCCAGCAGCTTATACCGGACAGGGGTTTATGGCTACACCTTC. As protein: CASSLYRTGVYGYTF. The genes are TRBV7-8 and TRBJ1-2; 9 bases line up with TRBD1. Germline-derived CDR1 and CDR2 are SGHVS and FQNEAQ. J was trimmed by 5 bases and V by 2 bases; bases with no gene match: 6. CDR3 size: 15 residues.

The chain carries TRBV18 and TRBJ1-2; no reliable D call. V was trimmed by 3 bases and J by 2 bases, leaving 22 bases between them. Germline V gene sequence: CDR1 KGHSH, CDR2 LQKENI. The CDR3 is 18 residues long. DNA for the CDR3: TGTGCCAGCTCACCCCCAGTAGACAAGATACTGGTAAACTATGGCTACACCTTC. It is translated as CASSPPVDKILVNYGYTF.

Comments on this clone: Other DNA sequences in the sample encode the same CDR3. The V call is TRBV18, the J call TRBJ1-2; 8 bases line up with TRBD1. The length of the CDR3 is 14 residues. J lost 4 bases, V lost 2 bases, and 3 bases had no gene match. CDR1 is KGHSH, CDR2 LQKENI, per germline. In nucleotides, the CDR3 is TGTGCCAGCTCACCAGAGGACAGGGCCTATGGCTACACCTTC. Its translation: CASSPEDRAYGYTF.

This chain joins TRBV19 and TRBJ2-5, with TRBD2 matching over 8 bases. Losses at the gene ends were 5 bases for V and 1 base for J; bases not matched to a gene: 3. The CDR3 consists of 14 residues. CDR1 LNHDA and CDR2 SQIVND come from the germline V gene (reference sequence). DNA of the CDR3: TGTGCCAGTAGTCGCGGGGGGCCCCAAGAGACCCAGTACTTC. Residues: CASSRGGPQETQYF.

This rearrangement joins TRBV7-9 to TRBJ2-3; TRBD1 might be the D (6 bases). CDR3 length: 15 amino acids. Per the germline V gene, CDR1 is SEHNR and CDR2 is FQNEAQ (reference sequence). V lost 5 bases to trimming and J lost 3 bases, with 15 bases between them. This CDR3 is CASSDQDRITDTQYF. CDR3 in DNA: TGTGCCAGCAGCGACCAGGACAGAATAACAGATACGCAGTATTTT. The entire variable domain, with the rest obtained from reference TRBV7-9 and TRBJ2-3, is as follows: DTGVSQNPRHKITKRGQNVTFRCDPISEHNRLYWYRQTLGQGPEFLTYFQNEAQLEKSRLLSDRFSAERPKGSFSTLEIQRTEQGDSAMYLCASSDQDRITDTQYFGPGTRLTVL.

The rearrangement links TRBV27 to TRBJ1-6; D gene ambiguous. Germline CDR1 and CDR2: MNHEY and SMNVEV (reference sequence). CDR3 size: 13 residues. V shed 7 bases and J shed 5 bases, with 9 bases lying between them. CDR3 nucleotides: TGTGCCAGCATGGCCACCAATAATTCACCCCTCCACTTT. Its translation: CASMATNNSPLHF.

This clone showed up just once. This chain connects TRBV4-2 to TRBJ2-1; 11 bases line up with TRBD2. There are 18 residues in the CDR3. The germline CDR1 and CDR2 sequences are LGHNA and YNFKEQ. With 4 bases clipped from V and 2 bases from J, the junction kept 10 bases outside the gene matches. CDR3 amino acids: CASSPQFSGGATYNEQFF. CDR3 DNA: TGTGCCAGCAGCCCACAATTTAGCGGGGGGGCCACCTACAATGAGCAGTTCTTC.